The present entry profiles one T cell receptor beta chain with its context. The target of this receptor is not known. Per-base quality was not reported, and no clone a single base away is much larger than it. The sample originates from a study of cytotoxic CD8 clonotypes in ibrutinib-treated CLL (dated by TCRdb to 2020 to 2023). General notes on the study: The cohort was composed of more than ten relapsed/refractory and roughly 15 treatment-naive patients; IGHV unmutated status was identified in roughly 18 patients. An average of 255,043 productive templates and 94,082 productive rearrangements was obtained per sample. Cryopreserved peripheral blood mononuclear cells were collected at three points: before therapy, at response, and at either sustained remission or disease progression. Responses were partial in around 25 patients and complete in 2; after median approximately 69 months follow-up, about 14 stayed in remission and about twelve progressed. Longitudinal samples were available for about 30% of the roughly 86 trial participants. Every sample from remission and from progressive disease was obtained while the patients were still on ibrutinib. Response samples were obtained after a median of 12 months of treatment, with a range of about 6 to 36 months. Here is what the overall study found, with its caveats: Public clonotypes were rare and either contracted or stayed stable during treatment, and the rise in clonality at ibrutinib response reflected the expansion of private clonotypes. Lymph node repertoires were not examined, and the timing of sampling was not matched between patients in sustained remission and those whose disease progressed. At baseline, clonality was higher than in age-matched healthy donors and showed a strong correlation with circulating CD8+ T-cell counts. Clonality increased at ibrutinib response, stayed stable in sustained remission, and fell back toward baseline at progression.

Per the germline V gene (reference sequence), LNHDA is the CDR1 and SQIVND is the CDR2. V is pared back by 9 bases and J by 9 bases, with 15 bases lying between the germline termini. From its cysteine to its phenylalanine, the CDR3 spans 12 amino acids. Just CDR3 DNA is preserved here, 36 bases in frame from base 1. On a MiSeq, deep resolution sequencing aimed for a depth between 1 in 1 million and 1 in 200,000 T cells, with each clonotype covered about 9.9x on average. TCR beta libraries were generated with the immunoSEQ hsTCRB Kit. The paper's processing steps were these. Data were analyzed with ImmunoSEQ Data Assistant and ImmunoSEQ Analyzer, with V, D and J genes assigned per IMGT definitions. Clonality, with values ranging from 0 to 1, was calculated as one minus the normalized Shannon entropy of productive rearrangement frequencies. Public clonotype analysis was restricted to overrepresented clonotypes comprising at least 0.05% of each patient's repertoire. About a dozen age-matched healthy donor repertoires from immuneACCESS served as clonality controls. This is the immuneACCESS table as TCRdb keeps it, with only in-frame sequences that have V and J called. A part of the clones is gone; compared with another copy, unresolved V genes explain less than half, and the rest is unexplained. For V, J and clone size, that table is used; D and trimming come from the DNA. In this sample the table shows over 65,000 clones, approximately 70% of which occur a single time. The ten largest account for 5.7% of the sample.

In light of the paper, this sample's time point label describes: about twelve months on ibrutinib. For TCR beta library preparation, approximately 1.9 micrograms of genomic DNA was extracted from cryopreserved PBMCs. Longitudinal blood samples from CLL patients receiving ibrutinib monotherapy were subjected to high-throughput TCR beta sequencing. The patients took part in an open-label, single-center phase 2 trial of ibrutinib monotherapy. The receptor's source is a human donor with chronic lymphocytic leukemia. The material was PBMCs, obtained after 12 months of ibrutinib treatment. The chain uses TRBV19 and TRBJ2-1; the D gene is perhaps TRBD2, from 7 matching bases. At the DNA level, the sequence is TGTGCCAGCGGAGGGGGGGGAGGTGAGCAGTTCTTC. It translates as CASGGGGGEQFF.